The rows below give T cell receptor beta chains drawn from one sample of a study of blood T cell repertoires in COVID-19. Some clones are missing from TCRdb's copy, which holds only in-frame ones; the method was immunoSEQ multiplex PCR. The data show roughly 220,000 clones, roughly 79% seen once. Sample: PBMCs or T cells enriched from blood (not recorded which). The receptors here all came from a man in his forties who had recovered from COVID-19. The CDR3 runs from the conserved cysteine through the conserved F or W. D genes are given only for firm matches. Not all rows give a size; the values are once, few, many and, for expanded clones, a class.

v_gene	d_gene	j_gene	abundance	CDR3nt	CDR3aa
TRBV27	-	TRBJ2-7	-	TGTGCCAGCAGTTTAAAAGACAGATACTACGAGCAGTACTTC	CASSLKDRYYEQYF
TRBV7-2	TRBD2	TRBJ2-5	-	TGTGCCAGCAGCCGTGCGGGCGGGGGGGCCAGAGAGACCCAGTACTTC	CASSRAGGGARETQYF
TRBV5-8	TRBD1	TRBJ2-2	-	TGTGCCAGCAGCGTGGGCCGACAGGGGTACACCGGGGAGCTGTTTTTT	CASSVGRQGYTGELFF
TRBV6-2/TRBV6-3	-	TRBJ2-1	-	TGTGCCAGCAGTCCCCAATTTAGTGAGCAGTTCTTC	CASSPQFSEQFF
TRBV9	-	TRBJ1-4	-	TGTGCCAGCAGCGGACCTGAGGATCCTAATGAAAAACTGTTTTTT	CASSGPEDPNEKLFF
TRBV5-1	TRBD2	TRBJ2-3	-	TGCGCCAGCAGCGTCTCTAGCGGGAGCGGCGCAGATACGCAGTATTTT	CASSVSSGSGADTQYF
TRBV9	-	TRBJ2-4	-	TGTGCCAGCAGCCCTGGGCCGGGGGAAGGGGATATTCAGTACTTC	CASSPGPGEGDIQYF
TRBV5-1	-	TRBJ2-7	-	TGCGCCAGCAGCTTGGCAGGGTCCGTCTTCTACGAGCAGTACTTC	CASSLAGSVFYEQYF
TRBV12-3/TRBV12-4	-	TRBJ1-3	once	TGTGCCAGCAGTTTCTCCGGTGGAAACACCATATATTTT	CASSFSGGNTIYF
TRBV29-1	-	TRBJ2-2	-	TGCAGCGTTTTACAGCCAACGAACACCGGGGAGCTGTTTTTT	CSVLQPTNTGELFF
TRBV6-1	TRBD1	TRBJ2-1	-	TGTGCCAGCAGTGAAGGGACAGGGTACTACAATGAGCAGTTCTTC	CASSEGTGYYNEQFF
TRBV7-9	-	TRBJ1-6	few	TGTGCCAGCAGTCTCTTGGGCGCGGGGAATTCACCCCTCCACTTT	CASSLLGAGNSPLHF
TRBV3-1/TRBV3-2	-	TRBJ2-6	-	TGTGCCAGCAGCCATCTTTCTGGGGCCAACGTCCTGACTTTC	CASSHLSGANVLTF
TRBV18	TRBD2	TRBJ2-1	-	TGTGCCAGCTCACCTATAGCGGGAAGTGAGCAGTTCTTC	CASSPIAGSEQFF
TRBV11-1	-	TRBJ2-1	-	TGTGCCAGCAGAACGACAGCGTTCTCCTACAATGAGCAGTTCTTC	CASRTTAFSYNEQFF
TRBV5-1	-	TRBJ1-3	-	TGCGCCAGCAGCGAAGGGACTTTTCCCTCTGGAAACACCATATATTTT	CASSEGTFPSGNTIYF
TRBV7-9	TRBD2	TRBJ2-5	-	TGTGCCAGCAGCTGGGGACTATTGGAGACCCAGTACTTC	CASSWGLLETQYF
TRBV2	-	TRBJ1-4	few	TGTGCCAGCAGCGATGCAGGGGCCCCTAATGAAAAACTGTTTTTT	CASSDAGAPNEKLFF
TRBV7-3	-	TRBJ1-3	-	TGTGCCAGCAGCGATGGGACACCCGGAAACACCATATATTTT	CASSDGTPGNTIYF
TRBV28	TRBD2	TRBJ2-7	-	TGTGCCAGCAGCCTTACGGGACTAGCGGGCGGGCAGTACTTC	CASSLTGLAGGQYF
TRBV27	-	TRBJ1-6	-	TGTGCCAGCAGTTTAGAGGCCGGGGAGGGATCACCCCTCCACTTT	CASSLEAGEGSPLHF
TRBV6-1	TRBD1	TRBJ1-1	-	TGTGCCAGCAGTGATGGCATTTTAAGGGCAGGGGGGACTGAAGCTTTCTTT	CASSDGILRAGGTEAFF
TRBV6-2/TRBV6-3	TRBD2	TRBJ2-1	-	TGTGCCAGCAGTGACCGTAGCGGGGGCCGCTCCTACAATGAGCAGTTCTTC	CASSDRSGGRSYNEQFF
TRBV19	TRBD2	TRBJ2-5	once	TGTGCCAGTAGTCCGGCGGGAGGGCAAGAAGAGACCCAGTACTTC	CASSPAGGQEETQYF
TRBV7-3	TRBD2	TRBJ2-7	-	TGTGCCAGCAGCCTAAGGTCCGGGAGGGACTACGAGCAGTACTTC	CASSLRSGRDYEQYF
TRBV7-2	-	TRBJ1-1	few	TGTGCCAGCAGGTCCGGGGGGCTCATGAACACTGAAGCTTTCTTT	CASRSGGLMNTEAFF
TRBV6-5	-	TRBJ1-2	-	TGTGCCAGCAGTTACGGGGCAGGGAATGGCTACACCTTC	CASSYGAGNGYTF
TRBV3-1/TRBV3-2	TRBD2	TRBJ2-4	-	TGTGCCACGGGGGGGCTGGCCAAAAACATTCAGTACTTC	CATGGLAKNIQYF
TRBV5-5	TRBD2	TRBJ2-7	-	TGTGCCAGCAGCTTCTTCAGCGCGGGAGCCTCCTACGAGCAGTACTTC	CASSFFSAGASYEQYF
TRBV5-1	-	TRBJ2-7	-	TGCGCCAGCAGCTTGATTTCTTCGGTAACGGGGGAGCAGTACTTC	CASSLISSVTGEQYF
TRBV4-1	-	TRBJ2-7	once	TGCGCCAGCAGCCAAGATGTAATAGTGGAGCAGTACTTC	CASSQDVIVEQYF
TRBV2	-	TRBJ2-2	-	TGTGCCAGCTCGGGACACAGGAACACCGGGGAGCTGTTTTTT	CASSGHRNTGELFF
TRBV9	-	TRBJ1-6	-	TGTGCCAGCAGCGCGGTGGGCAGGGGTGTTTCCTATAATTCACCCCTCCACTTT	CASSAVGRGVSYNSPLHF
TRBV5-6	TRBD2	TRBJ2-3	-	TGTGCCAGCAGCCGCTCCGGGACTAGCGGGGCGCGGACAGATACGCAGTATTTT	CASSRSGTSGARTDTQYF
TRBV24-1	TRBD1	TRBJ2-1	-	TGTGCCACCAGTGACTGGGGACAGGGGGTGGCGAATGAGCAGTTCTTC	CATSDWGQGVANEQFF
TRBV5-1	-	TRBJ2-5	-	TGCGCCAGCAGCTTGGTAGGGGCGCGGGAGACCCAGTACTTC	CASSLVGARETQYF
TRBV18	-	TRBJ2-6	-	TGTGCCAGCTCTCCTGTCTCTGGGGCCAACGTCCTGACTTTC	CASSPVSGANVLTF
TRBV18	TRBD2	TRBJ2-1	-	TGTGCCAGCTCACCAACCGGGGGGTACAATGAGCAGTTCTTC	CASSPTGGYNEQFF
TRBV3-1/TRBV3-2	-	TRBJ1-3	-	TGTGCCAGCACCGTCACCCACGGGGCTGGAAACACCATATATTTT	CASTVTHGAGNTIYF
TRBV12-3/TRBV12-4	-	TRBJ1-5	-	TGTGCCAGCGGGGGGTCCGGGCCCCAGCATTTT	CASGGSGPQHF
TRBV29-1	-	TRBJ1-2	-	TGCAGCGTTGACTCACCCGGAGGATTCTATGGCTACACCTTC	CSVDSPGGFYGYTF
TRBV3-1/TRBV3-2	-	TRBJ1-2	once	TGTGCCAGCAGCCCGGAGGGGACGGTCGGGGGGAGCTACACCTTC	CASSPEGTVGGSYTF